What follows are 12 T cell receptor beta chains derived from one specimen sequenced in a study of T cells after yellow fever vaccination (dated by TCRdb to the late 2010s). The sample's treatment or condition, from its label and the paper: live attenuated yellow fever vaccine strain. Library creation used 5' RACE. The reads were generated on an Illumina NovaSeq 6000. Using fastp at Q25 and MiXCR, TCRdb reprocessed the public reads and kept productive beta chains. Entries that share a CDR3 protein sequence are merged under the most common genes and DNA. For this sample the table gives about 340,000 distinct CDR3 sequences, of which 4% were detected only once. The ten largest clones represent roughly 24% of the sample. Sequencing used PBMCs, obtained 5 days after the yellow fever booster vaccination. The receptors shown here come from a man in his late teens or twenties who received the YFV17D yellow fever vaccine.

The chain links TRBV20-1 to TRBJ2-5; D is possibly TRBD1 (6 bases). The CDR3 has 14 amino acids. Trimming removed 1 base from V and 5 bases from J, with 14 bases in between. Germline V lookup: CDR1 DFQATT, CDR2 SNEGSKA (reference sequence). CDR3: CSARVGAALETQYF. The CDR3 DNA follows: TGCAGTGCTAGAGTGGGGGCAGCCTTGGAGACCCAGTACTTC.

This clonotype was counted only a few times. The rearrangement uses TRBV24-1 and TRBJ1-5; 9 bases agree with TRBD1. Unmatched junction bases numbered 5, after V lost 3 bases and J lost 6 bases. The germline V gene has CDR1 KGHDR and CDR2 SFDVKD. This CDR3 is built from 15 residues. The CDR3 region has the DNA TGTGCCACCAGTGATCATACAGGGGGCGGTCAGCCCCAGCATTTT. Its translation is CATSDHTGGGQPQHF.

This clonotype has ten or more counts. The chain links TRBV10-3 to TRBJ2-1; D call uncertain. The CDR3 has 15 residues. CDR1 is ENHRY, CDR2 SYGVKD, per germline. Trimming removed 0 bases at V and 6 bases at J, with 12 bases between. The CDR3 nucleotides read TGTGCCATCAGTGAGTCGCGACCCGCAGCCAATGAGCAGTTCTTC. Its protein is CAISESRPAANEQFF.

The CDR3: CSALGDTGELFF. Here the CDR3 DNA reads TGCAGTGCTCTAGGAGACACCGGGGAGCTGTTTTTT. J is TRBJ2-2 and V is TRBV20-1; no reliable D call. Trimming took off 5 bases at V and 3 bases at J, with 7 bases between the two ends. From germline, CDR1 is DFQATT and CDR2 SNEGSKA (reference sequence). The CDR3 consists of 12 residues.

This rearrangement joins TRBV7-3 to TRBJ2-7; the D gene is possibly TRBD1 (5 bases). Germline CDR1 reads SGHTA; CDR2 reads FQGTGA. Trimming stripped 2 bases from V and 7 bases from J, with 12 bases between. The CDR3 contains 13 residues. CDR3 in amino acids: CASSLAAGREQYF. CDR3 DNA: TGTGCCAGCAGCTTAGCGGCAGGGCGGGAGCAGTACTTC.

This clonotype was observed many times. The rearrangement links TRBV6-5 to TRBJ2-7; 7 nucleotides agree with TRBD2. The CDR3 extends over 14 amino acids. Germline trimming cut 3 bases from V and 2 bases from J; bases unmatched to any gene: 4. Germline V CDR1 and CDR2: MNHEY, SVGAGI. The CDR3 loop is CASSYWGGAYEQYF. DNA for the CDR3: TGTGCCAGCAGTTATTGGGGGGGAGCCTACGAGCAGTACTTC.

This clonotype was detected a few times. The V call is TRBV5-1, the J call TRBJ2-1; 7 bases line up with TRBD1. Losses at the gene ends were 0 bases for V and 1 base for J; bases not matched to a gene: 7. The CDR3 has 17 amino acids. Germline CDR1 is SGHRS and CDR2 is YFSETQ. The CDR3 sequence: CASSLGAGQASYNEQFF. CDR3 coding DNA: TGCGCCAGCAGCTTGGGGGCTGGACAGGCTTCCTACAATGAGCAGTTCTTC.

This clonotype was observed a few times. The chain recombines TRBV29-1 with TRBJ1-1; a possible D gene is TRBD1 (5 bases). Germline assignment: CDR1 SQVTM and CDR2 ANQGSEA. Trimming shortened V by 0 bases and J by 5 bases, and 22 bases separated the two germline ends. This CDR3 region has 17 residues. The CDR3 coding sequence is TGCAGCGTTGAAGATTCCTCCTTACGGATGGGGCAGACTGAAGCTTTCTTT. It specifies CSVEDSSLRMGQTEAFF.

For the CDR3, the DNA is TGCGCCAGCAGCTTTCCGGGGTACTATGGCTACACCTTC. It translates to CASSFPGYYGYTF. The chain recombines TRBV5-1 with TRBJ1-2; D remains ambiguous. The CDR3 sequence is 13 residues long. CDR1 is SGHRS and CDR2 is YFSETQ in the germline V gene. V lost 2 bases, J lost 3 bases, and 8 bases lay in between.

The chain employs TRBV4-3 and TRBJ2-5; TRBD2 agrees at 9 bases. This CDR3 spans 16 amino acids. Trimming at V came to 1 base and at J to 5 bases, leaving 8 bases not matched to a gene. Germline CDR1 reads LGHNA; CDR2 reads YSLEER. The CDR3: CASSQVVSGGMETQYF. CDR3 sequence (DNA): TGCGCCAGCAGCCAAGTTGTTAGCGGGGGAATGGAGACCCAGTACTTC.

This clonotype was detected a few times. The rearrangement joins TRBV7-2 to TRBJ2-7; 7 positions match TRBD2. The trim removed 1 base at V and 0 bases at J, leaving 6 bases unmatched. The V gene's germline CDR1 is SGHTA and CDR2 FQGNSA. The CDR3 extends over 16 amino acids. The CDR3: CASSLGTRGNSYEQYF. The CDR3 nucleotides are TGTGCCAGCAGCTTAGGTACGCGGGGGAACTCCTACGAGCAGTACTTC.

Many counts were recorded for this clonotype. This chain connects TRBV12-3 or TRBV12-4 to TRBJ1-2; tentative D call: TRBD1 (6 bases). The CDR3 covers 13 residues. Trimming took off 6 bases at V and 8 bases at J, with 16 bases between the two ends. DNA of the CDR3: TGTGCCAGCAGCCCAGACAGGTCCTGGGGCTACACCTTC. This encodes CASSPDRSWGYTF.